Following are 3 T cell receptor beta chains from one sample sequenced in a study of cytomegalovirus exposure and HLA in healthy donors. The primer mix had 60 Vbeta and 13 Jbeta primers. The method was immunoSEQ multiplex PCR; TCRdb's version includes in-frame clones alone and lacks a portion of them. The top ten clones hold around 11% of a sample with under 150,000 clones, 65% to 90% of them seen once. The specimen sequenced was PBMCs. The receptor source for this set is a male donor in good health and CMV-seropositive.

V gene TRBV6-5 combines with J gene TRBJ1-1; D ambiguous. The CDR3 consists of 14 residues. The ends were cut back, 0 bases at V and 0 bases at J, with 5 bases in the middle. CDR1 and CDR2 from the germline V gene are MNHEY and SVGAGI. CDR3 nucleotide sequence: TGTGCCAGCAGTTACTCGGCCGTGAACACTGAAGCTTTCTTT. Translation gives CASSYSAVNTEAFF.

The sample holds a few counts of this clone. This chain links TRBV28 with TRBJ1-2, with 7 nucleotides matching TRBD1. The CDR3 covers 14 residues. Germline trimming cut 2 bases from V and 7 bases from J; bases unmatched to any gene: 7. Germline V CDR1 and CDR2: MDHEN, SYDVKM. The CDR3 loop is CASSLKGAMVGYTF. CDR3 coding DNA: TGTGCCAGCAGTTTAAAGGGGGCGATGGTTGGCTACACCTTC.

DNA for the CDR3: TGTGCCAGCAGGTTACTAGCGGGGGCTGGAGGGGACCGGAACATTCAGTACTTC. Translating gives CASRLLAGAGGDRNIQYF. This chain links TRBV7-8 with TRBJ2-4, with 11 bases lining up with TRBD2. V gave up 6 bases and J gave up 7 bases; unmatched junction bases: 17. Germline CDR1 SGHVS, CDR2 FQNEAQ. The CDR3 is 18 residues long.